What follows is one TCR beta chain and its context. Its cognate antigen is unknown. The sample originates from a study of cytomegalovirus exposure and HLA in healthy donors. General observations from the study: Donors belonging to an Asian-associated ancestry cluster reportedly showed fewer N-insertions in productive TCRs than the approximately 640-donor mean, according to what a later analysis found. Donor immune exposure was known only as CMV serostatus. In a later analysis, TCR beta V- and J-gene trimming showed a link to a missense DCLRE1C variant.

The ends lost 1 base at V and 7 bases at J; junction bases unmatched: 11. Germline CDR1 SGHKS, CDR2 YYEKEE (reference sequence). This CDR3 region has 15 residues. The PCR contained 60 Vbeta and 13 Jbeta primers. The table came from immunoSEQ multiplex PCR; TCRdb's copy has only in-frame clones and leaves some out. This sample's table has more than 95,000 clones. This receptor was taken from a man aged 40-49 years in good health and CMV-seronegative. The chain joins TRBV5-5 to TRBJ2-7; 7 nucleotides agree with TRBD2. The sample consisted of PBMCs. The CDR3: CASSLWGGRAGEQYF. CDR3 in DNA: TGTGCCAGCAGCTTGTGGGGTGGGAGGGCCGGAGAGCAGTACTTC.